This TCR beta chain was identified in a study of blood T cells in healthy people across ages. Study details: There was about one barcoded beta molecule captured by template switching per two T cells. Overall study results and limits: The recorded TCR beta diversity per million T cells decreased in a roughly linear manner with age.

The germline V and J ends were trimmed by 5 bases and 13 bases, with 24 bases remaining between them. The germline gives CDR1 SGHTA, CDR2 FQGNSA. The CDR3 has 15 amino acids. Together with a sample-barcoded 5' primer, a J-beta primer mix was included in a second PCR lasting about 7 to 11 cycles. TCRdb reprocessed the 5' RACE reads with MiXCR, giving one entry per CDR3 protein. The sample holds 650,000 to 700,000 distinct CDR3 sequences, roughly 32% seen once. Each sample used at least 6 million PBMCs. About this clonotype itself: Its antigen remains unidentified. A much bigger clone sits one base away, suggesting this may be a read error.

The specimen was blood. The chain has TRBV7-2 and TRBJ2-1; D gene ambiguous. The source of this sequence is a woman aged 80 or over in good health. In nucleotides, the CDR3 is TGTGCCAGCAGCCCGCGCGTTTATGGTTTAGAGACCCAGTTCTTC. Translating it yields CASSPRVYGLETQFF.